This T cell receptor beta chain was recovered during a study of metastatic and nonmetastatic thyroid tumors. All patients were treatment-naive before thyroid surgery. The V gene's germline CDR1 is LGHDT and CDR2 YNNKEL (reference sequence). Deletions cut 4 bases from V and 7 bases from J, with 17 bases between. The length of the CDR3 is 15 residues. Using MiXCR, TCRdb re-called clones from the PCR reads. The sample contains 45,000 to 50,000 clones, about 25% of which appear only once. This sequence joins TRBV3-1 and TRBJ2-1, with TRBD1 as a possible D gene (6 bases). Sequencing was carried out using blood. The receptor's source is a male donor with papillary thyroid cancer or a benign thyroid nodule (not recorded which). Some clones in this sample may be carry-over from other donors' samples. The CDR3: CASSLKVGARNEQFF. The DNA of the CDR3 is TGTGCCAGCAGCCTCAAGGTGGGGGCGAGGAATGAGCAGTTCTTC.